Reported below is one T cell receptor beta chain. The target of this receptor is not known. No much larger clone exists at a distance of one base, and base qualities are not known. Whole blood was collected in K2EDTA tubes by collaborating institutions according to the institutions' own protocols. For TCRbeta analysis, collaborators shipped samples as frozen whole blood, isolated PBMCs, or DNA extracted from either of those sample types. TCRbeta CDR3 regions were amplified from genomic DNA using the immunoSEQ Assay, a bias-controlled multiplex PCR. In the original analysis: Within the assay, amplification of reference gene primers was used to estimate how many nucleated cells each sample contained. To quantify the absolute abundance of each unique TCRbeta CDR3 rearrangement, sequence reads were collapsed and filtered. For each sample, productive Simpson clonality was calculated by taking the square root of Simpson's diversity index across productive rearrangements. TCRdb obtained this table from immuneACCESS and retained in-frame rearrangements with V and J assigned. These tables miss some clones; where compared with another copy, unresolved V genes account for less than half of the shortfall, and the remainder is unexplained. V, J and clone size are taken as reported in that table, and D and trimming were inferred from the DNA itself. Counted in this sample were more than 25,000 clones; 84% of them appeared once. The ten largest clones represent approximately 42% of the sample.

CDR1 and CDR2, looked up from the germline V gene, are SGHDT and YYEEEE. From the cysteine through the phenylalanine, the CDR3 covers 17 amino acids. Left in the record is the CDR3 DNA by itself, 51 bases read in frame from the first base. V sheds 3 bases and J sheds 2 bases, leaving 17 bases between their ends. The source of the sample is a study of blood T cell repertoires in COVID-19 (dated by TCRdb to the early 2020s). The study in broad terms: Samples from collaborators originated in the United States, Italy and Spain and spanned both the acute and convalescent phases of COVID-19. Subjects who had been exposed to COVID-19, were actively infected with it, or had recovered from it provided the deeply sampled blood TCRbeta repertoires that made up the dataset. The sample metadata nearly always contained a de-identified subject ID, COVID-19 status, age in years and sex. Where HLA class I and class II types were available, the types were taken from metadata supplied by the sample provider, not from assay-based typing. The repertoires were made available in a free public database intended to serve as a resource for research on the immune response to SARS-CoV-2. Samples came from the ongoing ImmuneRACE study (first 160 participants) plus 1,254 subjects from 6 global collaborators. The material from the prospective study consisted of cDNA or gDNA derived from T cells, B-cell-depleted T cells, or PBMCs. General findings and caveats noted by the study authors: Clinical and demographic metadata were provided uncurated, with the amount varying by source and participant.

Sequencing was done on a sample of peripheral blood. This clonotype was obtained from a woman of 80 years or more with acute or convalescent COVID-19. Rearrangement joined TRBV5-6 to TRBJ2-2; the D gene is possibly TRBD2, with 5 bases matching. The CDR3 reads as follows: CASSSNREFPNTGELFF. The DNA sequence reads TGTGCCAGCAGCTCCAACCGGGAATTCCCCAACACCGGGGAGCTGTTTTTT.